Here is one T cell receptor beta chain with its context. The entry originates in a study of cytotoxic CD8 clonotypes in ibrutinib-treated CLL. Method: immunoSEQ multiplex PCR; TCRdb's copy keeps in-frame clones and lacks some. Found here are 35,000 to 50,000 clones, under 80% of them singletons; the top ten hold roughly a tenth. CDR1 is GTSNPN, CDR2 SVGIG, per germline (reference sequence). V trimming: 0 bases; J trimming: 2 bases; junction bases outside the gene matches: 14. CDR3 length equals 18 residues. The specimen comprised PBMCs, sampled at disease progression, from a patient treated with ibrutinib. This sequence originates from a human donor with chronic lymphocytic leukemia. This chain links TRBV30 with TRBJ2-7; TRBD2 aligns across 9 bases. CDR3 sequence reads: CAWSVLRSGGPITYEQYF. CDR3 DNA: TGTGCCTGGAGTGTTTTACGGAGCGGGGGGCCCATTACCTACGAGCAGTACTTC. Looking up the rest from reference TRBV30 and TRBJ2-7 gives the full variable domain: SQTIHQWPATLVQPVGSPLSLECTVEGTSNPNLYWYRQAAGRGLQLLFYSVGIGQISSEVPQNLSASRPQDRQFILSSKKLLLSDSGFYLCAWSVLRSGGPITYEQYFGPGTRLTVT.